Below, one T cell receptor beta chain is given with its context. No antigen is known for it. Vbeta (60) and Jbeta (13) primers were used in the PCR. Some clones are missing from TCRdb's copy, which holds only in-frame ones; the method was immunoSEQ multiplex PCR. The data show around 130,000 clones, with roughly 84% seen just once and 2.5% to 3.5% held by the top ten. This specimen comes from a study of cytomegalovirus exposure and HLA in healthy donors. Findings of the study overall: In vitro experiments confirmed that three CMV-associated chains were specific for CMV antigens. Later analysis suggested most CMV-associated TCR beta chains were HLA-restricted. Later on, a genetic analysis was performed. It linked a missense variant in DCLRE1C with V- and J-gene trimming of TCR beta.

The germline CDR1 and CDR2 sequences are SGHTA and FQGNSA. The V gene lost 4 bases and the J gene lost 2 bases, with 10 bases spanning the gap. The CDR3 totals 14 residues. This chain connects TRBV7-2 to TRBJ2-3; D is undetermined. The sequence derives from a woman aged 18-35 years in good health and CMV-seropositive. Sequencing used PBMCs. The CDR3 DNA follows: TGTGCCAGCAGCTCCATTAGAGACACAGATACGCAGTATTTT. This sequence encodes CASSSIRDTDTQYF.